A single sample is the source of the 21 T cell receptor beta chains below, sequenced in a study of cytomegalovirus exposure and HLA in healthy donors (dated by TCRdb to about 2017). The method was the immunoSEQ multiplex PCR assay. For the multiplex PCR, a mixture combining 60 forward primers for TCR Vbeta segments and 13 reverse primers for TCR Jbeta segments was used. What TCRdb holds here is the immuneACCESS table cut down to in-frame rearrangements. Part of the clones is not present; checked against another copy, under half of the missing clones reflect an unresolved V gene, and the others are unexplained. The sample has 90,000 to 150,000 clones on record, approximately 15% of them singletons. 1.5% to 2% of the sample belongs to the ten largest clones. The sample was PBMCs. Receptors originate from a woman in her late teens or twenties in good health and CMV-seronegative.

This clone was recorded a few times. The chain combines TRBV11-2 with TRBJ1-1, with a possible D match to TRBD1 (6 bases). Germline V CDR1 and CDR2: SGHAT, FQNNGV. The CDR3 totals 15 residues. Trimming took 5 bases from V and 1 from J, leaving 14 bases between them. The CDR3 coding sequence is TGTGCCAGCAGCCAATACGGGGGGCGGAACACTGAAGCTTTCTTT. Protein product: CASSQYGGRNTEAFF.

This clone was detected only a few times. The chain employs TRBV5-1 and TRBJ2-2; a possible D gene is TRBD2 (5 bases). Trimming left V 0 bases short and J 7 bases short, with 13 bases between. Looked up from germline, CDR1 is SGHRS and CDR2 is YFSETQ. This CDR3 region has 15 residues. The CDR3 spells CASSLERTLGGELFF. The CDR3, as DNA: TGCGCCAGCAGCTTGGAGCGGACCCTCGGCGGGGAGCTGTTTTTT.

In this sample, this clone turned up a few times. V is TRBV15 and J is TRBJ2-1; 7 bases agree with TRBD2. This CDR3 has 13 amino acids. V lost 8 bases, J lost 8 bases, and 9 bases stayed unmatched. Per germline, CDR1 LNHNV and CDR2 YYDKDF (reference sequence). CDR3 bases: TGTGCCACCCTAGGACTAGATATGGATGAGCAGTTCTTC. Translation: CATLGLDMDEQFF. Filled out from reference TRBV15 and TRBJ2-1, the complete variable domain reads DAMVIQNPRYQVTQFGKPVTLSCSQTLNHNVMYWYQQKSSQAPKLLFHYYDKDFNNEADTPDNFQSRRPNTSFCFLDIRSPGLGDTAMYLCATLGLDMDEQFFGPGTRLTVL.

The V gene is TRBV29-1, the J gene TRBJ2-3; a possible D gene is TRBD1 (6 bases). CDR3 length: 13 residues. Germline V gene data show CDR1 as SQVTM and CDR2 as ANQGSEA. The CDR3 DNA reads TGCAGTGCAGCAGGGGACCTCACAGATACGCAGTATTTT. It encodes CSAAGDLTDTQYF.

This clone came up a few times. V and J are TRBV6-1 and TRBJ1-2; the D is unclear. This CDR3 contains 13 residues. In germline, CDR1 is MNHNS, CDR2 SASEGT. V was trimmed by 1 base and J by 8 bases, leaving 11 bases between them. The CDR3 sequence is CASSEERRGGYTF. The CDR3 region has the DNA TGTGCCAGCAGTGAAGAGAGGAGAGGAGGCTACACCTTC.

This chain connects TRBV27 to TRBJ1-6, with D possibly matching TRBD1 (5 bases). Trimming left V 4 bases short and J 2 bases short, with 15 bases between. CDR1 MNHEY and CDR2 SMNVEV come from the germline V gene (reference sequence). The CDR3 loop spans 17 amino acids. The CDR3 bases are TGTGCCAGCAGTTCGCTCGGGGGGAGGACCTATAATTCACCCCTCCACTTT. Translation: CASSSLGGRTYNSPLHF.

The rearrangement joins TRBV10-3 to TRBJ2-5; a possible D gene is TRBD1 (6 bases). The germline V gene encodes CDR1 ENHRY and CDR2 SYGVKD. This CDR3 region has 13 residues. Trimming left V 6 bases short and J 0 bases short, with 8 bases between. CDR3: CAISGQYQETQYF. CDR3 DNA sequence: TGTGCCATCAGCGGACAGTACCAAGAGACCCAGTACTTC.

The rearrangement links TRBV4-3 to TRBJ2-3, with D possibly TRBD2 on 5 matching bases. V shed 1 base and J shed 4 bases, with 6 bases lying between them. This CDR3 has 13 residues. The V gene's germline CDR1 is LGHNA and CDR2 YSLEER. CDR3 loop: CASSQGLPDTQYF. The CDR3 DNA sequence: TGCGCCAGCAGCCAAGGACTACCAGATACGCAGTATTTT.

This clone was counted between two and nine times. This chain links TRBV27 with TRBJ2-7; 9 bases map to TRBD2. The germline V gene encodes CDR1 MNHEY and CDR2 SMNVEV (reference sequence). The CDR3 loop spans 14 amino acids. Trimming removed 4 bases from V and 7 bases from J; junction bases left unmatched: 8. CDR3 DNA: TGTGCCAGCAGTTATAGCGGGGGTACCAGAGAGCAGTACTTC. Protein product: CASSYSGGTREQYF.

This clone was observed a few times. The CDR3 DNA follows: TGTGCCAGCACCACAGGGTACGAGCAGTTCTTC. Translated: CASTTGYEQFF. The rearrangement uses TRBV2 and TRBJ2-1, with a possible D match to TRBD1 (6 bases). Germline V gene data show CDR1 as SNHLY and CDR2 as FYNNEI. The CDR3 totals 11 residues. Trimming took off 7 bases at V and 10 bases at J, with 11 bases between the two ends.

This clone has only a few counts. The rearrangement links TRBV28 to TRBJ1-2; 8 positions agree with TRBD1. V shed 6 bases and J 2 bases; nucleotides not matched to a gene: 11. CDR1 is MDHEN, CDR2 SYDVKM, per germline. The CDR3 is 16 residues long. Written as DNA, the CDR3 is TGTGCCAGCAGGGCCCGGGACAGGAGAGCAAACTATGGCTACACCTTC. Translated, it gives CASRARDRRANYGYTF.

V gene TRBV4-3 combines with J gene TRBJ2-3; 8 bases fit TRBD2. V lost 0 bases and J lost 0; bases outside the gene matches: 5. The CDR3 sequence is 17 residues long. In germline, CDR1 is LGHNA, CDR2 YSLEER. Here the CDR3 DNA reads TGCGCCAGCAGCCAAGATTGGGCGGGGGGTAGCACAGATACGCAGTATTTT. As protein: CASSQDWAGGSTDTQYF.

J is TRBJ1-2 and V is TRBV4-1, with 7 nucleotides matching TRBD1. The V gene end was trimmed by 0 bases and the J gene end by 4 bases; junction bases not matched to a gene: 2. The germline CDR1 and CDR2 sequences are MGHRA and YSYEKL. This CDR3 is 14 amino acids long. The CDR3 coding sequence is TGCGCCAGCAGCCAAGAGACAGGGACCTATGGCTACACCTTC. It codes for CASSQETGTYGYTF.

V usage is TRBV7-9 and J usage is TRBJ2-2; 8 bases line up with TRBD2. J gave up 3 bases and V 2 bases, and 5 bases lay outside the gene matches. The CDR3 consists of 16 residues. The V gene's germline CDR1 is SEHNR and CDR2 FQNEAQ (reference sequence). CDR3 sequence reads: CASSLTGLGDTGELFF. The CDR3 region has the DNA TGTGCCAGCAGCTTAACGGGACTAGGTGACACCGGGGAGCTGTTTTTT. Using reference TRBV7-9 and TRBJ2-2 for the parts outside the CDR3, the full variable domain is DTGVSQNPRHKITKRGQNVTFRCDPISEHNRLYWYRQTLGQGPEFLTYFQNEAQLEKSRLLSDRFSAERPKGSFSTLEIQRTEQGDSAMYLCASSLTGLGDTGELFFGEGSRLTVL.

This clone was seen only a few times. The chain combines TRBV28 with TRBJ2-5; D perhaps matches TRBD2 (6 bases). With 3 bases removed from V and 2 bases from J, the gap between germline ends came to 10 bases. The CDR3 length is 14 residues. The germline CDR1 and CDR2 sequences are MDHEN and SYDVKM. CDR3 protein: CASSFYREQETQYF. In DNA form, the CDR3 reads TGTGCCAGCAGTTTTTACCGGGAGCAAGAGACCCAGTACTTC.

The chain uses TRBV6-5 and TRBJ2-7; TRBD1 matches 8 bases. The trim removed 6 bases at V and 4 bases at J, leaving 11 bases unmatched. The germline CDR1 and CDR2 sequences are MNHEY and SVGAGI. CDR3 length equals 15 residues. For the CDR3, the DNA is TGTGCCAGCAGCAACCAAGCAGGGGGCTGGTACGAGCAGTACTTC. Its translation: CASSNQAGGWYEQYF.

This clone turned up a few times. CDR3 protein: CASRTWGPDYNEQFF. The CDR3 DNA reads TGTGCCAGCAGAACCTGGGGCCCAGACTACAATGAGCAGTTCTTC. This rearrangement joins TRBV7-9 to TRBJ2-1, with a tentative D call TRBD1 (5 bases). Germline CDR1 SEHNR, CDR2 FQNEAQ (reference sequence). V gave up 6 bases and J gave up 3 bases, with 15 bases separating them. This CDR3 is 15 amino acids long.

V usage is TRBV18 and J usage is TRBJ1-2; 7 bases map to TRBD1. Trimming at V came to 6 bases and at J to 2 bases, leaving 12 bases not matched to a gene. Germline CDR1 is KGHSH and CDR2 is LQKENI. The CDR3 is 16 amino acids. In DNA, the CDR3 is TGTGCCAGCTCCTCCACAACTATGACAGGGAACTATGGCTACACCTTC. Its protein product is CASSSTTMTGNYGYTF.

This clone has a handful of counts. The V and J genes are TRBV9 and TRBJ2-3; tentative D call: TRBD1 (5 bases). Per the germline V gene, CDR1 is SGDLS and CDR2 is YYNGEE. V lost 1 base to trimming and J lost 5 bases, with 11 bases between them. The CDR3 runs 14 residues. CDR3 in DNA: TGTGCCAGCAGCGTATTAGGGGAACGAGATACGCAGTATTTT. It yields the protein CASSVLGERDTQYF.

The V and J genes are TRBV15 and TRBJ1-3; D is uncertain. From germline, CDR1 is LNHNV and CDR2 YYDKDF (reference sequence). Deletions cut 4 bases from V and 4 bases from J, with 11 bases between. There are 14 residues in the CDR3. CDR3 nucleotides: TGTGCCACCAGCACAGGTTCGACCGGAAACACCATATATTTT. This sequence encodes CATSTGSTGNTIYF.

This clone was found a few times. The J gene is TRBJ1-2, the V gene TRBV5-6; D possibly corresponds to TRBD1 (5 bases). The CDR3 sequence is 15 residues long. With 4 bases removed from V and 4 bases from J, the gap between germline ends came to 17 bases. Germline values: CDR1 SGHDT, CDR2 YYEEEE. The CDR3 loop reads CASSQRGEDIYGYTF. The CDR3 DNA reads TGTGCCAGCAGCCAACGAGGGGAGGATATCTATGGCTACACCTTC.